This T cell receptor (beta chain) was identified in a study of CD8 T cells in Susac syndrome (dated by TCRdb to the late 2010s). Regarding the study in general: Whether CD8+ T cell activation and differentiation in Susac syndrome was antigen driven was tested using repertoire sequencing. The study compared CD8+ T cell repertoire clonality among eleven to twelve healthy donors, about 14 Susac syndrome patients and 15 or so multiple sclerosis patients. Here is what the overall study found, with its caveats: The number of individuals in the TCR sequencing and HLA analysis was recognized as being relatively small.

RNA was extracted with the RNeasy kit and roughly 0.5 to 1 ug was reverse transcribed using random hexamers. The immunoSEQ multiplex PCR assay, which covers 54 Vbeta and 13 Jbeta segments, was used to amplify TCR beta CDR3 regions. PCR amplification bias was corrected by using a synthetic template baseline for primer optimization and computational correction. The original methods were these. Reads were annotated to V, D and J genes according to IMGT and were analyzed with immunoSEQ Analyzer, with only productive sequences retained. To calculate clonality, Shannon entropy was normalized by log2 of the number of productive unique sequences and then subtracted from one. For each patient and control, public and private clones were evaluated among the 100 most prevalent clones. Susac-specific clones were defined as absent from healthy and MS cohorts, 850 to 1,300 published viral clones and other ImmuneACCESS disease sequences. Through fastp at Q25 and MiXCR, TCRdb rebuilt clones from the public reads, retaining in-frame beta chains. Identical CDR3 proteins give one entry, which carries the most common genes and DNA. These V and J calls rely on TCRdb rather than the paper's analysis. Here the sample has about 66,000 distinct CDR3 sequences; around 95% occur a single time. Of the sample, 0.56% is held by the ten largest clones.

Peripheral blood CD8+ and CD4+ T cells from healthy donors, Susac syndrome patients and multiple sclerosis patients were profiled by high-throughput TCR beta sequencing. Multiple sclerosis controls were treatment-naive patients with stable or active relapsing-remitting disease fulfilling revised McDonald criteria. Bulk CD8+ and CD4+ T cells were purified magnetically by negative isolation, whereas CD8+ TEMRA cells were enriched by FACS. Blood was drawn into EDTA tubes, processed within 24 hours, and PBMCs were isolated by density gradient centrifugation. PBMCs destined for TCR sequencing were cryopreserved in liquid nitrogen and later thawed in a 37 °C water bath. Purity of sorted or isolated CD4+, CD8+ and CD8+ TEMRA cells was at least 90%. V was cut back by 7 bases and J by 5 bases, leaving a gap of 14 bases between them. There are 13 amino acids in the CDR3, from cysteine to phenylalanine inclusive. The CDR3 DNA has 39 bases and is translated from base 1. The germline V gene yields SNHLY for CDR1 and FYNNEI for CDR2.

Comments on this clonotype: This receptor's antigen is unknown. The sample holds no much larger clone one base away, and base qualities are not on file.

Source material: CD8+ T cells from PBMCs. The clonotype was recovered from a human donor with multiple sclerosis. Recombination joined TRBV2 with TRBJ1-1; the D gene cannot be named for sure. The nucleotides are TGTGCCAGCATCGGATCGTCGGGGACTGAAGCTTTCTTT. Its translation is CASIGSSGTEAFF.